Listed below are T cell receptor beta chains from one sample, sequenced in a study of shared clonotypes between healthy human individuals. TCRdb's table, derived via immunoSEQ multiplex PCR, lists solely in-frame clones and lacks some. Of approximately 2.1 million clones detected, 85% to 95% appear once; the ten largest clones hold 0.39%. The sample consisted of naive CD4+ T cells from PBMCs. The receptor set was obtained from a man younger than 35 in good health. Some clones in this sample may be carry-over from other donors' samples. CDR3s include the opening cysteine and the closing phenylalanine or tryptophan. A D gene is named only where the DNA matches it firmly.

j_gene	v_gene	d_gene	CDR3nt	CDR3aa
TRBJ1-1	TRBV28	NA	TGTGCCAGCAGGACTACAGTTCTGAACACTGAAGCTTTCTTT	CASRTTVLNTEAFF
TRBJ2-5	TRBV6-6	TRBD2	TGTGCCAGCACCAACGGCGGGAGTCTGGGAGAGACCCAGTACTTC	CASTNGGSLGETQYF
TRBJ2-4	TRBV29-1	NA	TGCAGCGTGGGGGTAAGCTCGGCCAAAAACATTCAGTACTTC	CSVGVSSAKNIQYF
TRBJ2-3	TRBV25-1	TRBD2	TGTGCCAGCAGTGAGGGTCTAGCGGGAGGGCGTACGCAGTATTTT	CASSEGLAGGRTQYF
TRBJ2-3	TRBV2	TRBD2	TGTGCCAGCAGGCACGGGACTAGCGGGAGCTCAGATACGCAGTATTTT	CASRHGTSGSSDTQYF
TRBJ2-4	TRBV6-5	NA	TGTGCCAGCAGTTACCCCGGGCCGGGCAAAAAGATGGACTTC	CASSYPGPGKKMDF
TRBJ2-3	TRBV19	NA	TGTGCCAGTAGTTTGTACAGGCACACAGATACGCAGTATTTT	CASSLYRHTDTQYF
TRBJ2-5	TRBV11-2	TRBD2	TGTGCCAGCAGCCCCTCGAGGGTGCTAGCGGGAGGGGAGACCCAGTACTTC	CASSPSRVLAGGETQYF
TRBJ1-2	TRBV21-1	NA	TGTGCCAGCAGCAATCGGACTCGCTTCCAATATGGCTACACCTTC	CASSNRTRFQYGYTF
TRBJ2-2	TRBV7-2	NA	TGTGCCAGCAGCCCCCGAAACACCGGGGAGCTGTTTTTT	CASSPRNTGELFF
TRBJ1-5	TRBV28	TRBD1	TGTGCCAGCAGGCCATTCCTACCCGGGACAGGGATGGTTCAGCCCCAGCATTTT	CASRPFLPGTGMVQPQHF
TRBJ1-2	TRBV28	NA	TGTGCCAGCAGTTCGGGGGCGTGGGGCTACACCTTC	CASSSGAWGYTF
TRBJ2-1	TRBV7-9	TRBD2	TGTGCCAGCAGTCTCTTTCCAGCGGGAAACGTAAATGAGCAGTTCTTC	CASSLFPAGNVNEQFF
TRBJ2-1	TRBV11-3	NA	TGTGCCAGCAGCTTAGGATCTAACGAGCAGTTCTTC	CASSLGSNEQFF